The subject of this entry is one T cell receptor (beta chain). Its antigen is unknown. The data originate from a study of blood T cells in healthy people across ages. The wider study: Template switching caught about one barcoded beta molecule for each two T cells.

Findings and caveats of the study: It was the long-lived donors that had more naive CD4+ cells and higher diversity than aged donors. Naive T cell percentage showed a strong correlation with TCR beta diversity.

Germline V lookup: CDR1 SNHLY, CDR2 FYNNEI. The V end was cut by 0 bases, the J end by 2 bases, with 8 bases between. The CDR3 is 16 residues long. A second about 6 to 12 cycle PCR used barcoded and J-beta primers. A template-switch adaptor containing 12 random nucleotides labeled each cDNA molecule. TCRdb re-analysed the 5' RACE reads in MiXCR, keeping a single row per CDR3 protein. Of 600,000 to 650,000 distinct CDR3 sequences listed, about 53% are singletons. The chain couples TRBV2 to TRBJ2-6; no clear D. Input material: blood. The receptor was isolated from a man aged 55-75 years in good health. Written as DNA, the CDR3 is TGTGCCAGCAGTGAAGCCCGAACTCCTGGGGCCAACGTCCTGACTTTC. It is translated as CASSEARTPGANVLTF.